A single sample is the source of the 7 T cell receptor beta chains below, sequenced in a study of blood T cell repertoires in COVID-19. Sequencing was performed with immunoSEQ multiplex PCR; in TCRdb, only in-frame clones are kept and a portion is missing. The table shows some 41,000 clones, with 80% to 90% occurring only once. Source material: peripheral blood. The origin of the receptors is a woman aged 80 or older with active or convalescent COVID-19.

The V and J genes are TRBV5-1 and TRBJ2-7; 11 bases line up with TRBD1. Germline V gives CDR1 SGHRS, CDR2 YFSETQ. With V trimmed by 5 bases and J by 5 bases, 6 bases remained unmatched. This CDR3 region has 14 residues. CDR3 coding DNA: TGCGCCAGCAGTCCGGGACAGGGGGTCAACGAGCAGTACTTC. It specifies CASSPGQGVNEQYF.

V and J are TRBV5-4 and TRBJ2-7; D might be TRBD2 (6 bases). V gave up 4 bases and J gave up 2 bases, with 22 bases separating them. Germline values: CDR1 SGHNT, CDR2 YYREEE (reference sequence). The CDR3 contains 17 residues. The CDR3 region is CASSRPVSGLTTYEQYF. CDR3 bases: TGTGCCAGCAGCCGCCCTGTAAGCGGGCTTACCACCTACGAGCAGTACTTC.

CDR3 DNA sequence: TGTGCCAGCAGTGTAGGGACAATAGGGGAAGCTTTCTTT. This gives the protein CASSVGTIGEAFF. The chain uses TRBV27 and TRBJ1-1; TRBD1 might be the D (6 bases). Trimming shortened V by 5 bases and J by 8 bases, and 15 bases separated the two germline ends. The CDR3 covers 13 residues. Germline CDR1 is MNHEY and CDR2 is SMNVEV (reference sequence).

The rearrangement links TRBV27 to TRBJ1-1; D remains ambiguous. The CDR3 has 13 residues. V lost 5 bases and J 4 bases, leaving 11 bases between the germline ends. From germline, CDR1 is MNHEY and CDR2 SMNVEV (reference sequence). The CDR3 protein is CASSPQFPTEAFF. CDR3 sequence (DNA): TGTGCCAGCAGTCCGCAGTTCCCCACTGAAGCTTTCTTT.

The chain joins TRBV29-1 to TRBJ2-7; 7 bases are a match to TRBD2. V lost 5 bases, J lost 2 bases, and 12 bases stayed unmatched. This CDR3 region has 15 residues. Germline V gene lookup returns CDR1 SQVTM and CDR2 ANQGSEA. The CDR3 DNA is TGCAGCGTTTGGGGACTCGGGGGAGGGGCCTACGAGCAGTACTTC. Its protein is CSVWGLGGGAYEQYF.

The V and J genes are TRBV9 and TRBJ1-1; 7 positions agree with TRBD1. Looked up from germline, CDR1 is SGDLS and CDR2 is YYNGEE. This CDR3 has 16 amino acids. V was pared by 0 bases and J by 3 bases, with 8 bases of the junction left unmatched. CDR3 region: CASSVGTQGWDTEAFF. Written as DNA, the CDR3 is TGTGCCAGCAGCGTAGGAACACAGGGGTGGGACACTGAAGCTTTCTTT.

This clone was observed a single time. V gene TRBV6-4 combines with J gene TRBJ2-7; 8 bases match TRBD1. This CDR3 has 15 amino acids. CDR1 is MRHNA, CDR2 SNTAGT, per germline. Trimming at V came to 6 bases and at J to 3 bases, leaving 10 bases not matched to a gene. CDR3 sequence reads: CASSPPRQGRYEQYF. CDR3 DNA: TGTGCCAGCAGCCCCCCCAGACAGGGGCGCTACGAGCAGTACTTC.